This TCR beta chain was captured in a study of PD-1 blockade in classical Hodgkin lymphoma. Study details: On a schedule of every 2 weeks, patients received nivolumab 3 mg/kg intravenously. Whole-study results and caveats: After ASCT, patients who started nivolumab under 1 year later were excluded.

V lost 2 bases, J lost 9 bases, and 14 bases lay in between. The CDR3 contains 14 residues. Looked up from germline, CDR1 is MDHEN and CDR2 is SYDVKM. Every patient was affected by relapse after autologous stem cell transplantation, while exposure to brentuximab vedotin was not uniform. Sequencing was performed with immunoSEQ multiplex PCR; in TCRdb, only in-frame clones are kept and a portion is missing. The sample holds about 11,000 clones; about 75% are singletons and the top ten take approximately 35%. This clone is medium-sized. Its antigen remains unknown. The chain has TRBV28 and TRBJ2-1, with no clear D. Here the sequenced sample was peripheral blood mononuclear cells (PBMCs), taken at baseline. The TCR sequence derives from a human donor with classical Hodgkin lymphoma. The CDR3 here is CASSLGQPNSEQFF. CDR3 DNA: TGTGCCAGCAGTTTAGGGCAGCCAAACAGTGAGCAGTTCTTC.